Shown below are 24 T cell receptor beta chains from a single sample sequenced in a study of control samples from healthy donors and cancer patients (dated by TCRdb to about 2020). Libraries were built with the immunoSEQ multiplex PCR assay. The source is immuneACCESS, and TCRdb retained only in-frame sequences with V and J called. Part of the clones is not carried over; for the studies checked, unresolved V genes explain less than half of this, and the remainder is unexplained. For this sample the table gives about 130,000 clones, of which around 94% were detected only once. Clones ranked in the top ten supply 14% of the sample. Sample: PBMCs. The receptors stem from a man aged 60 to 75 with colorectal cancer.

The chain's CDR3 is CASSQDAGYGYTF. CDR3 DNA: TGTGCCAGCAGCCAAGATGCCGGGTATGGCTACACCTTC. The chain is built from TRBV3-1 (or the pseudogene TRBV3-2) and TRBJ1-2; D not resolved. Per the germline V gene, CDR1 is LGHDT and CDR2 is YNNKEL (reference sequence). V dropped 0 bases and J dropped 5 bases, with 7 bases sitting between them. The CDR3 length is 13 residues.

The chain has TRBV5-1 and TRBJ1-2; 8 bases line up with TRBD1. This CDR3 is built from 13 residues. V lost 4 bases, J lost 4 bases, and 3 bases stayed unmatched. From germline, CDR1 is SGHRS and CDR2 YFSETQ. The DNA for the CDR3 is TGCGCCAGCAGCCACGGGACAGGCTATGGCTACACCTTC. Amino acid sequence: CASSHGTGYGYTF.

The rearrangement uses TRBV30 and TRBJ1-4; D is uncertain. The V gene's germline CDR1 is GTSNPN and CDR2 SVGIG (reference sequence). The V end was cut by 0 bases, the J end by 5 bases, with 13 bases between. This CDR3 spans 15 amino acids. CDR3 loop: CAWSVGGLKNEKLFF. The CDR3 DNA reads TGTGCCTGGAGTGTAGGCGGACTGAAGAATGAAAAACTGTTTTTT.

This chain links TRBV5-1 with TRBJ2-3, with 11 bases aligning to TRBD1. The ends lost 5 bases at V and 5 bases at J; junction bases unmatched: 4. Germline V lookup: CDR1 SGHRS, CDR2 YFSETQ. There are 14 residues in the CDR3. The CDR3 is CASSSGQGGDTQYF. The CDR3 bases are TGCGCCAGCAGTTCGGGACAGGGGGGAGATACGCAGTATTTT.

This rearrangement joins TRBV19 to TRBJ1-1; 8 bases map to TRBD1. Germline loops: CDR1 LNHDA, CDR2 SQIVND (reference sequence). CDR3 length: 14 residues. With 6 bases clipped from V and 0 bases from J, the junction kept 3 bases outside the gene matches. CDR3 nucleotides: TGTGCCAGTAGCCGGACAGGGATGAACACTGAAGCTTTCTTT. This gives the protein CASSRTGMNTEAFF.

The V gene is TRBV2, the J gene TRBJ2-1; no clear D gene. V dropped 8 bases and J dropped 4 bases, with 12 bases sitting between them. Germline V CDR1 and CDR2: SNHLY, FYNNEI. This CDR3 comprises 13 residues. CDR3 sequence reads: CASEQILYNEQFF. The CDR3 coding sequence is TGTGCCAGCGAACAGATACTTTACAATGAGCAGTTCTTC. The full variable domain, rest sourced from reference TRBV2 and TRBJ2-1, is EPEVTQTPSHQVTQMGQEVILRCVPISNHLYFYWYRQILGQKVEFLVSFYNNEISEKSEIFDDQFSVERPDGSNFTLKIRSTKLEDSAMYFCASEQILYNEQFFGPGTRLTVL.

CDR3 in amino acids: CASSPLSGSYEQYF. The CDR3 DNA sequence: TGCGCCAGCAGTCCCCTTTCCGGCTCCTACGAGCAGTACTTC. The chain joins TRBV4-1 to TRBJ2-7; D ambiguous. Germline lookup yields CDR1 MGHRA and CDR2 YSYEKL. The V gene lost 6 bases and the J gene lost 0 bases, with 12 bases spanning the gap. The CDR3 sequence is 14 residues long.

The chain carries TRBV6-2 or TRBV6-3 and TRBJ1-6; D perhaps matches TRBD1 (6 bases). The CDR3 consists of 15 residues. Germline V gene sequence: CDR1 MNHEY, CDR2 SVGEGT. V gave up 6 bases and J gave up 7 bases, with 16 bases separating them. CDR3 region: CASSLTGTLNSPLHF. CDR3 coding DNA: TGTGCCAGCAGCCTCACCGGGACACTAAATTCACCCCTCCACTTT.

This clone was observed a single time. CDR3 coding DNA: TGTGCCAGCAGCTATCTCGGGGGGACGAATTCACCCCTCCACTTT. Amino acid sequence: CASSYLGGTNSPLHF. V and J are TRBV28 and TRBJ1-6, with a weak D call TRBD1 (5 bases). Germline V lookup: CDR1 MDHEN, CDR2 SYDVKM. The CDR3 runs 15 residues. The ends were cut back, 6 bases at V and 7 bases at J, with 16 bases in the middle. The full variable domain, rest sourced from reference TRBV28 and TRBJ1-6, is DVKVTQSSRYLVKRTGEKVFLECVQDMDHENMFWYRQDPGLGLRLIYFSYDVKMKEKGDIPEGYSVSREKKERFSLILESASTNQTSMYLCASSYLGGTNSPLHFGNGTRLTVT.

The chain is built from TRBV18 and TRBJ1-2, with 8 positions matching TRBD1. V lost 3 bases to trimming and J lost 3 bases; unmatched junction nucleotides: 9. Germline CDR1 KGHSH, CDR2 LQKENI. This CDR3 comprises 16 residues. CDR3 region: CASSPPGLQGDYGYTF. As DNA, the CDR3 is TGTGCCAGCTCACCCCCCGGGCTACAGGGGGACTATGGCTACACCTTC.

The chain joins TRBV28 to TRBJ2-5; maybe TRBD1 (6 bases). The CDR3 is 15 residues long. From germline, CDR1 is MDHEN and CDR2 SYDVKM. V lost 4 bases, J lost 5 bases, and 17 bases lay in between. Written as DNA, the CDR3 is TGTGCCAGCAGTTCCGAACAGGGCCAGGGGGAGACCCAGTACTTC. This codes for CASSSEQGQGETQYF. The full variable domain, completed using reference TRBV28 and TRBJ2-5, is DVKVTQSSRYLVKRTGEKVFLECVQDMDHENMFWYRQDPGLGLRLIYFSYDVKMKEKGDIPEGYSVSREKKERFSLILESASTNQTSMYLCASSSEQGQGETQYFGPGTRLLVL.

V is TRBV7-9 and J is TRBJ1-2, with D unclear. This CDR3 spans 14 amino acids. V lost 4 bases to trimming and J lost 0 bases, with 9 bases between them. Germline V gene lookup returns CDR1 SEHNR and CDR2 FQNEAQ (reference sequence). DNA of the CDR3: TGTGCCAGCAGCTCAGGAGAAACTAACTATGGCTACACCTTC. It encodes CASSSGETNYGYTF.

The chain links TRBV6-6 to TRBJ1-1; D remains ambiguous. CDR1 is MNHNY, CDR2 SVGAGI, per germline (reference sequence). V lost 2 bases and J lost 10, with 14 bases in between. CDR3 size: 13 residues. CDR3 protein: CASSYEMATGAFF. The DNA of the CDR3 is TGTGCCAGCAGTTACGAAATGGCCACCGGAGCTTTCTTT.

With regard to this clone: Other DNA sequences of this sample code for an identical CDR3. J is TRBJ1-5 and V is TRBV9, with TRBD1 matching 8 bases. CDR3 length: 15 amino acids. Germline V gene sequence: CDR1 SGDLS, CDR2 YYNGEE. Unmatched junction bases numbered 2, after V lost 0 bases and J lost 3 bases. The CDR3 region is CASSVGQGFNQPQHF. The CDR3, as DNA: TGTGCCAGCAGCGTAGGACAGGGGTTCAATCAGCCCCAGCATTTT.

The chain has TRBV6-2 or TRBV6-3 and TRBJ2-7; the D gene is possibly TRBD2 (7 bases). V lost 6 bases, J lost 6 bases, and 24 bases lay in between. The CDR3 sequence is 16 residues long. Germline V lookup: CDR1 MNHEY, CDR2 SVGEGT. The CDR3 is CASSPWGGSRDSEQYF. Here the CDR3 DNA reads TGTGCCAGCAGCCCGTGGGGGGGCTCCCGGGACTCCGAGCAGTACTTC.

The CDR3: CASSGQGGTNEKLFF. As DNA, the CDR3 is TGTGCCAGCAGTGGACAGGGCGGCACTAATGAAAAACTGTTTTTT. This chain joins TRBV6-4 and TRBJ1-4; TRBD1 agrees at 7 bases. This CDR3 contains 15 residues. Germline CDR1 is MRHNA and CDR2 is SNTAGT. V lost 4 bases, J lost 2 bases, and 4 bases stayed unmatched.

Worth noting for this clone: One end of the junction is discordant with germline, which a read error may explain. The rearrangement joins TRBV30 to TRBJ2-7; 9 positions agree with TRBD1. CDR1 is GTSNPN and CDR2 is SVGIG in the germline V gene (reference sequence). This CDR3 contains 12 residues. CDR3 region: CAWSRQGVSFLF. The CDR3 DNA reads as TGTGCCTGGAGTAGACAGGGGGTAAGCTTCCTCTTC.

This clone was found once. The chain employs TRBV4-1 and TRBJ1-6; no clear D. V gave up 1 base and J gave up 9 bases, with 10 bases separating them. The CDR3 covers 14 residues. Germline-derived CDR1 and CDR2 are MGHRA and YSYEKL. The CDR3 protein is CASSQGGSSSPLHF. For the CDR3, the DNA is TGCGCCAGCAGCCAAGGGGGTTCTAGTTCACCCCTCCACTTT.

The rearrangement uses TRBV30 and TRBJ1-2; D is perhaps TRBD1 (6 bases). The CDR3 length is 13 residues. Per germline, CDR1 GTSNPN and CDR2 SVGIG (reference sequence). Trimming stripped 3 bases from V and 5 bases from J, with 13 bases between. In DNA form, the CDR3 reads TGTGCCTGGAGCCGACAGGCCCAGTATGGCTACACCTTC. Its protein is CAWSRQAQYGYTF.

This clone showed up just once. The genes are TRBV19 and TRBJ1-2, with a tentative D call TRBD1 (5 bases). This CDR3 is built from 13 residues. Trimming cost V 3 bases and J 7 bases, with 12 bases left between them. CDR1 and CDR2 (germline): LNHDA, SQIVND (reference sequence). The CDR3 loop is CASSMIGGSGYTF. For the CDR3, the DNA is TGTGCCAGTAGTATGATTGGGGGGAGTGGCTACACCTTC.

This chain connects TRBV19 to TRBJ2-2, with 9 bases matching TRBD2. V shed 9 bases and J 0 bases; nucleotides not matched to a gene: 5. The CDR3 has 15 amino acids. Germline V gene data show CDR1 as LNHDA and CDR2 as SQIVND (reference sequence). CDR3 nucleotide sequence: TGTGCCAGCAAGATAGCGGGGGCGAACACCGGGGAGCTGTTTTTT. It is translated as CASKIAGANTGELFF.

The chain has TRBV4-1 and TRBJ1-6; D is undetermined. From germline, CDR1 is MGHRA and CDR2 YSYEKL. The V end lost 0 bases, the J end lost 3 bases, and 6 bases lay between the germline ends. The CDR3 length is 15 residues. CDR3 in DNA: TGCGCCAGCAGCCAAGATCGGGACTATAATTCACCCCTCCACTTT. Encoded protein: CASSQDRDYNSPLHF.

The chain uses TRBV3-1 (or the pseudogene TRBV3-2) and TRBJ1-1, with D unresolved. V dropped 4 bases and J dropped 7 bases, with 16 bases sitting between them. This CDR3 has 14 residues. Germline loops: CDR1 LGHDT, CDR2 YNNKEL (reference sequence). The CDR3 coding sequence is TGTGCCAGCAGCCGATATCTCGACGGGAGTGAAGCTTTCTTT. As protein: CASSRYLDGSEAFF.

The sample holds one count of this clone. V is TRBV5-8 and J is TRBJ2-3; D is perhaps TRBD2 (5 bases). In germline, CDR1 is SGHTS, CDR2 YDEGEE. The V gene lost 0 bases and the J gene lost 4 bases, with 9 bases spanning the gap. The CDR3 has 14 amino acids. The CDR3 protein is CASSLGGLPDTQYF. In DNA form, the CDR3 reads TGTGCCAGCAGCTTGGGAGGGCTCCCAGATACGCAGTATTTT.